This T cell receptor beta chain was identified in a study of early T cells in non-severe SARS-CoV-2 infection. Turning to the study itself: Unsorted whole-blood RNA was sequenced in bulk, leaving chains unpaired. Whole-study findings and limits: Sequences matched to VDJdb favored anti-spike CD8 responses, while private and CD4 specificities were missed.

From germline, CDR1 is LGHNA and CDR2 YNFKEQ. The ends lost 4 bases at V and 3 bases at J; junction bases unmatched: 13. The CDR3 has 17 amino acids. Ten or more counts support this clonotype. Its target is not known. Researchers tagged individual cDNA molecules with unique molecular identifiers. TCRdb itself ran the 5' RACE reads through MiXCR, one entry per CDR3 protein. The sample yields about 81,000 distinct CDR3 sequences, 5.5% to 7.5% seen once. Sequencing was done on a sample of whole blood. The receptor was isolated from an adult who was a healthcare worker with PCR-confirmed SARS-CoV-2 infection or an uninfected control (not recorded which). V and J are TRBV4-2 and TRBJ2-7; 9 nucleotides agree with TRBD2. CDR3 bases: TGTGCCAGCAGCCGAAGACTAGCGGCCACCGAAGACTACGAGCAGTACTTC. It translates to CASSRRLAATEDYEQYF.